This TCR beta chain was found in a study of T-cell memory formation after mild COVID-19. In the study overall: The TCR clusters were mostly specific to one donor. Study-wide points: The CD4+ clones that contracted clustered mainly within CM and EM, and the CD8+ clones concentrated in EMRA. Pre-infection memory showed some responding clones, and this suggested that cross-reactive memory joined.

This clonotype was counted between two and nine times. The antigen remains unidentified. TCRalpha and TCRbeta libraries used 5'RACE with constant-segment primers and UMIs. TCRdb called the 5' RACE reads again in MiXCR, with one record for every CDR3 protein. The sample includes approximately 150,000 distinct CDR3 sequences, around 13% seen only once; the top ten take roughly 13%. The sequencing sample was made of PBMCs or a T cell subset sorted from them (not recorded which). The receptor was derived from an adult woman who had mild COVID-19 (a few samples of this study predate the infection). Cell type and time point are not known.

This chain's CDR3 is CASSVGTGEAFF. As DNA, the CDR3 is TGTGCCAGCAGCGTAGGTACAGGGGAAGCTTTCTTT. This chain joins TRBV9 and TRBJ1-1; D might be TRBD1 (6 bases). CDR3 size: 12 residues. Germline V gene lookup returns CDR1 SGDLS and CDR2 YYNGEE. V shed 0 bases and J shed 8 bases, with 8 bases lying between them.